This T cell receptor beta chain was documented in a study of T cell clones after liver transplantation. About the research overall: Immunosuppression withdrawal was tried within 2 years after liver transplantation in this trial.

Germline-derived CDR1 and CDR2 are LNHDA and SQIVND (reference sequence). With V trimmed by 4 bases and J by 2 bases, 4 bases remained unmatched. There are 17 residues in the CDR3. Assay: immunoSEQ multiplex PCR; the TCRdb copy retains only in-frame clones and omits some. This table holds 50,000 to 70,000 clones, roughly 70% found once. The rearrangement links TRBV19 to TRBJ2-6; TRBD1 agrees at 11 bases. The sequenced sample was CD4+ T cells from blood, obtained at the approximately 16-month timepoint. The TCR sequence derives from a human patient who received a liver transplant. Some T cells may be provided by the graft donor. The CDR3 DNA reads TGTGCCAGTAGTAGTGGACAGGGGGCTCCTGGGGCCAACGTCCTGACTTTC. Amino acid sequence: CASSSGQGAPGANVLTF.